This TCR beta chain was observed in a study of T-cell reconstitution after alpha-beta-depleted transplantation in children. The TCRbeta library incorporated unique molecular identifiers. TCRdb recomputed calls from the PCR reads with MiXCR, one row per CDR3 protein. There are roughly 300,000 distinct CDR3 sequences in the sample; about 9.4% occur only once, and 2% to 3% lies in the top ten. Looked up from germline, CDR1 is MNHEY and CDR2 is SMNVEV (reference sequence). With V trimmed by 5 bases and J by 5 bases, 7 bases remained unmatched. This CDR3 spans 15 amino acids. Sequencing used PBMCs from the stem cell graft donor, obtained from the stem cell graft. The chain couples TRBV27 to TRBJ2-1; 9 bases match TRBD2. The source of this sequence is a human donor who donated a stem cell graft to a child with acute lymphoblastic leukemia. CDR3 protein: CASSVVAGADNEQFF. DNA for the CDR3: TGTGCCAGCAGTGTGGTAGCGGGAGCCGACAATGAGCAGTTCTTC.